Included here is one T cell receptor beta chain sequence, with context. This clonotype was observed at least ten times. Its antigen remains undetermined. No base qualities exist here, and no much larger clone lies one base off it. This entry belongs to a study of CD8 T cells in ankylosing spondylitis (dated by TCRdb to about 2017). Notes on the research overall: To find TCR variants linked to disease, the study profiled T cell receptor beta repertoires in ankylosing spondylitis patients and healthy donors. The full study cohort comprised 25 ankylosing spondylitis patients and 85 to 120 healthy donors. Peripheral blood was sampled, and synovial fluid was also collected from ankylosing spondylitis patients. The paper as a whole reports these results and caveats: A TCR beta motif of eight highly homologous amino acid variants appeared characteristic of blood from ankylosing spondylitis patients. Some of the motif variants had been reported before in the synovial fluid and blood of reactive arthritis patients, a finding that suggests common disease-initiation mechanisms. The disease-linked clones showed a CD8+ phenotype and occurred at relatively low frequencies in peripheral blood. The disease-linked clones were reported as significantly enriched in matched synovial fluid samples from ankylosing spondylitis patients.

The CDR3 contains 11 residues, cysteine and phenylalanine counted. The entry retains the CDR3 DNA only, 33 bases that are in frame from base 1. The V and J ends are trimmed by 2 bases and 3 bases, leaving 5 bases between them. The germline V gene (reference sequence) sets CDR1 to DFQATT and CDR2 to SNEGSKA. The listed sequencing device is Illumina HiSeq 2500. Quantitative 5'-RACE with molecular barcodes was the method used to prepare the TCR beta libraries. The study's own analysis went as follows. To identify disease-linked TCR variants, a new computational method was used, one built on a probabilistic model of VDJ rearrangement. The public reads were quality trimmed at Q25 with fastp and then assembled into clones with MiXCR by TCRdb, keeping productive beta chains. Identical CDR3 protein sequences are pooled into one entry, listed with their most common genes and DNA. TCRdb's processing, not the authors', yielded these V and J calls. This sample has about 460,000 distinct CDR3 sequences in its table, and about 5.7% of those were observed once. Of the sample, under 4.5% is held by the ten largest clones.

The TCR comes from a male donor with ankylosing spondylitis. The sample taken for sequencing was blood, either unsorted or a sorted T cell fraction (not recorded which). In this chain, TRBV20-1 is recombined with TRBJ2-7, with no D gene named confidently. The sequenced DNA: TGCAGTGCTAGATGGGACTACGAGCAGTACTTC. It translates to CSARWDYEQYF.